The next 29 T cell receptor beta chains were all read from a single sample in a study of OX40 agonist ivuxolimab in advanced cancers. Measured with immunoSEQ multiplex PCR; TCRdb has only the in-frame clones, and not every one. The repertoire holds fewer than 90,000 clones, approximately 81% seen once, with under 1.2% in the top ten. Sequenced here: CD4+ or CD8+ T cells sorted from blood, sampled in a trial of the OX40 agonist ivuxolimab. The receptor set was obtained from an adult with an advanced solid tumor such as melanoma, head and neck, liver or kidney cancer.

This chain connects TRBV2 to TRBJ2-7, with a weak D call TRBD1 (6 bases). The germline gives CDR1 SNHLY, CDR2 FYNNEI. The CDR3 spans 13 residues. Trimming cost V 4 bases and J 2 bases, with 9 bases left between them. CDR3 sequence (DNA): TGTGCCAGCAGTGGGCAGGGGACCTACGAGCAGTACTTC. Its translation: CASSGQGTYEQYF.

The V call is TRBV5-1, the J call TRBJ1-1, with D unclear. V was pared by 0 bases and J by 4 bases, with 7 bases between. Germline V lookup: CDR1 SGHRS, CDR2 YFSETQ. The CDR3 consists of 13 residues. CDR3 loop: CASSLAGSTEAFF. The CDR3 coding sequence is TGCGCCAGCAGCTTGGCGGGGAGCACTGAAGCTTTCTTT.

The J gene is TRBJ2-1, the V gene TRBV18; 7 bases align to TRBD1. Trimming cost V 5 bases and J 5 bases; bases outside gene matches: 3. The CDR3 sequence is 13 residues long. Germline-derived CDR1 and CDR2 are KGHSH and LQKENI. The CDR3 DNA reads TGTGCCAGCTCATCCGGGACAGACAATGAGCAGTTCTTC. Amino acid sequence: CASSSGTDNEQFF.

The chain combines TRBV10-3 with TRBJ2-3, with 12 bases lining up with TRBD2. CDR1 and CDR2 from the germline V gene are ENHRY and SYGVKD. The CDR3 covers 14 residues. Trimming cost V 7 bases and J 5 bases; bases outside gene matches: 4. CDR3 nucleotides: TGTGCCATCAAGGCTAGCGGGGGGGTAGATACGCAGTATTTT. It is translated as CAIKASGGVDTQYF.

V gene TRBV5-4 combines with J gene TRBJ2-5; 7 positions match TRBD1. CDR1 and CDR2 from the germline V gene are SGHNT and YYREEE (reference sequence). CDR3 length: 14 residues. V lost 4 bases and J lost 1; bases outside the gene matches: 4. The CDR3 is CASSRDSSQETQYF. CDR3 DNA: TGTGCCAGCAGCCGGGACAGCTCCCAAGAGACCCAGTACTTC.

This chain connects TRBV13 to TRBJ2-1; D unclear. The length of the CDR3 is 13 residues. Germline CDR1 reads PRHDT; CDR2 reads FYEKMQ (reference sequence). The V gene lost 2 bases and the J gene lost 4 bases, with 6 bases spanning the gap. The CDR3 reads CASSLQNYNEQFF. The CDR3 DNA reads TGTGCCAGCAGCTTACAGAATTACAATGAGCAGTTCTTC.

This clone occurred a few times. The genes are TRBV11-2 and TRBJ1-5; TRBD1 is a possible D gene (5 bases). The CDR3 runs to 15 residues. V was clipped by 2 bases and J by 4 bases, with 12 bases between them. Germline V gives CDR1 SGHAT, CDR2 FQNNGV. In nucleotides, the CDR3 is TGTGCCAGCAGCTTACAGAGGGGCGGGAATCAGCCCCAGCATTTT. It is translated as CASSLQRGGNQPQHF.

With respect to this clone: The same CDR3 is also encoded by other DNA sequences in this sample. The rearrangement uses TRBV7-9 and TRBJ1-5; TRBD1 agrees at 8 bases. After removal of 4 bases from V and 7 bases from J, the junction contained 3 bases not matched to a gene. Germline V lookup: CDR1 SEHNR, CDR2 FQNEAQ (reference sequence). The CDR3 contains 13 residues. The CDR3, as DNA: TGTGCCAGCAGCTCAGGGGGCGGCCAGCCCCAGCATTTT. Protein: CASSSGGGQPQHF.

The V gene is TRBV11-2, the J gene TRBJ1-1, with D perhaps TRBD1 (5 bases). There are 14 residues in the CDR3. Germline values: CDR1 SGHAT, CDR2 FQNNGV. The V end lost 4 bases, the J end lost 1 base, and 10 bases lay between the germline ends. DNA of the CDR3: TGTGCCAGCAGCTGGGGACCGGCGAACACTGAAGCTTTCTTT. This gives the protein CASSWGPANTEAFF.

The V call is TRBV6-6, the J call TRBJ1-1; D remains ambiguous. The ends were cut back, 2 bases at V and 4 bases at J, with 8 bases in the middle. Germline loops: CDR1 MNHNY, CDR2 SVGAGI (reference sequence). The CDR3 totals 13 residues. The CDR3 region is CASSYTMATEAFF. CDR3 bases: TGTGCCAGCAGTTACACTATGGCCACTGAAGCTTTCTTT.

The genes are TRBV28 and TRBJ1-5, with 7 bases that match TRBD1. CDR1 and CDR2 (germline): MDHEN, SYDVKM. The CDR3 is made up of 14 amino acids. With 5 bases clipped from V and 3 bases from J, the junction kept 4 bases outside the gene matches. The CDR3 protein is CASSRDRDNQPQHF. The CDR3 DNA follows: TGTGCCAGCAGTAGGGACAGAGACAATCAGCCCCAGCATTTT.

The V gene is TRBV5-4, the J gene TRBJ2-3; D unclear. Germline V gene lookup returns CDR1 SGHNT and CDR2 YYREEE (reference sequence). Deletions cut 6 bases from V and 2 bases from J, with 13 bases between. The CDR3 loop spans 14 amino acids. Written as DNA, the CDR3 is TGTGCCAGCACCCTCGGGCCCCACACAGATACGCAGTATTTT. Translated: CASTLGPHTDTQYF. Variable domain in full (rest from reference TRBV5-4 and TRBJ2-3): ETGVTQSPTHLIKTRGQQVTLRCSSQSGHNTVSWYQQALGQGPQFIFQYYREEENGRGNFPPRFSGLQFPNYSSELNVNALELDDSALYLCASTLGPHTDTQYFGPGTRLTVL.

This chain uses TRBV30 with TRBJ2-3; 9 bases match TRBD2. Germline V CDR1 and CDR2: GTSNPN, SVGIG (reference sequence). J gave up 2 bases and V 3 bases, and 3 bases lay outside the gene matches. CDR3 length: 14 amino acids. DNA of the CDR3: TGTGCCTGGAGGCCTAGCGGGGCCACAGATACGCAGTATTTT. Encoded protein: CAWRPSGATDTQYF.

The chain joins TRBV27 to TRBJ1-2; tentatively, D is TRBD1 (6 bases). The CDR3 sequence is 12 residues long. V lost 5 bases to trimming and J lost 7 bases, with 11 bases between them. Germline values: CDR1 MNHEY, CDR2 SMNVEV (reference sequence). The CDR3 DNA reads as TGTGCCAGCAGTGCACAGGGTCTTGGCTACACCTTC. This translates into CASSAQGLGYTF.

The J gene is TRBJ2-1, the V gene TRBV6-1; D unclear. Trimming removed 1 base from V and 3 bases from J, with 13 bases in between. Germline values: CDR1 MNHNS, CDR2 SASEGT. The CDR3 runs to 16 residues. The CDR3 DNA sequence: TGTGCCAGCAGTGAAGATGGTCGGCCCAACTACAATGAGCAGTTCTTC. This codes for CASSEDGRPNYNEQFF.

The gene calls are TRBV18 and TRBJ1-1; 8 nucleotides match TRBD1. The CDR3 spans 15 residues. Per germline, CDR1 KGHSH and CDR2 LQKENI. The trim removed 4 bases at V and 1 base at J, leaving 5 bases unmatched. CDR3 DNA sequence: TGTGCCAGCTCACATAGGGGACAGGCGAACACTGAAGCTTTCTTT. This translates into CASSHRGQANTEAFF.

The chain carries TRBV11-3 and TRBJ2-2; D is unresolved. Trimming removed 1 base at V and 7 bases at J, with 7 bases between. In germline, CDR1 is SGHNT, CDR2 YENEEA. The CDR3 sequence is 13 residues long. The CDR3 sequence: CASSLGAVGELFF. CDR3 DNA sequence: TGTGCCAGCAGCTTAGGGGCGGTCGGGGAGCTGTTTTTT.

J is TRBJ1-2 and V is TRBV6-1, with unresolved D. The CDR3 loop spans 14 amino acids. Per the germline V gene, CDR1 is MNHNS and CDR2 is SASEGT. The germline V and J ends were trimmed by 2 bases and 0 bases, with 7 bases remaining between them. Written as DNA, the CDR3 is TGTGCCAGCAGTGAACAATCTCCTAACTATGGCTACACCTTC. It specifies CASSEQSPNYGYTF.

This chain connects TRBV6-5 to TRBJ1-4, with D uncertain. V lost 4 bases and J 2 bases, leaving 8 bases between the germline ends. Germline V lookup: CDR1 MNHEY, CDR2 SVGAGI. The CDR3 is 14 residues long. The CDR3 spells CASSLVVTNEKLFF. DNA of the CDR3: TGTGCCAGCAGTTTAGTAGTGACTAATGAAAAACTGTTTTTT.

V is TRBV11-2 and J is TRBJ1-2, with 8 bases identical to TRBD1. The V gene end was trimmed by 9 bases and the J gene end by 5 bases; junction bases not matched to a gene: 8. The germline gives CDR1 SGHAT, CDR2 FQNNGV. There are 13 residues in the CDR3. CDR3: CASTRDRQYGYTF. The CDR3 region has the DNA TGTGCCAGTACACGGGACAGGCAATATGGCTACACCTTC.

This clone showed up just a few times. The V call is TRBV15, the J call TRBJ2-3, with 13 bases that match TRBD2. The CDR3 totals 19 residues. Germline CDR1 is LNHNV and CDR2 is YYDKDF (reference sequence). V shed 3 bases and J 2 bases; nucleotides not matched to a gene: 11. Written as DNA, the CDR3 is TGTGCCACCAGCAGCTCGGGACTAGCGGGACCCCTCTTCACAGATACGCAGTATTTT. It specifies CATSSSGLAGPLFTDTQYF.

This clone was found a few times. The chain combines TRBV4-2 with TRBJ2-6; the match to TRBD2 covers 8 bases. This CDR3 region has 22 residues. The ends lost 0 bases at V and 1 base at J; junction bases unmatched: 17. Germline-derived CDR1 and CDR2 are LGHNA and YNFKEQ. In DNA, the CDR3 is TGTGCCAGCAGCCAAGAGAGGCCTGCCCGGGGACTAGTACAGTCTGGGGCCAACGTCCTGACTTTC. It encodes CASSQERPARGLVQSGANVLTF.

The chain links TRBV2 to TRBJ2-7; TRBD2 aligns across 11 bases. Per the germline V gene, CDR1 is SNHLY and CDR2 is FYNNEI. There are 14 residues in the CDR3. Trimming at V came to 8 bases and at J to 2 bases, leaving 5 bases not matched to a gene. The chain's CDR3 is CASGLAGGTYEQYF. CDR3 nucleotide sequence: TGTGCCAGCGGGCTAGCGGGGGGAACCTACGAGCAGTACTTC.

This clone was observed a few times. The V call is TRBV11-3, the J call TRBJ1-1; no clear D gene. The germline V gene has CDR1 SGHNT and CDR2 YENEEA. The V end was cut by 3 bases, the J end by 1 base, with 6 bases between. The CDR3 runs to 13 residues. The CDR3 nucleotides are TGTGCCAGCAGCTTCGTAGAGAACACTGAAGCTTTCTTT. Amino acid sequence: CASSFVENTEAFF.

This rearrangement joins TRBV5-4 to TRBJ1-2; 8 positions match TRBD1. The length of the CDR3 is 13 residues. V shed 4 bases and J 1 base; nucleotides not matched to a gene: 0. Germline V gene data show CDR1 as SGHNT and CDR2 as YYREEE (reference sequence). CDR3 sequence: CASSDRGNYGYTF. The CDR3 nucleotides read TGTGCCAGCAGCGACAGGGGTAACTATGGCTACACCTTC.

This clone was seen more than once but under ten times. The chain combines TRBV28 with TRBJ1-6, with a weak D call TRBD1 (5 bases). The CDR3 covers 17 residues. The germline V gene has CDR1 MDHEN and CDR2 SYDVKM. The germline V and J ends were trimmed by 10 bases and 0 bases, with 19 bases remaining between them. The CDR3: CAIPSQAGSSYNSPLHF. For the CDR3, the DNA is TGTGCCATTCCGTCACAGGCCGGTAGCTCCTATAATTCACCCCTCCACTTT.

This clone came up once. This chain joins TRBV7-2 and TRBJ2-3, with 8 bases matching TRBD2. From germline, CDR1 is SGHTA and CDR2 FQGNSA. The CDR3 spans 20 residues. After removal of 0 bases from V and 0 bases from J, the junction contained 14 bases not matched to a gene. The CDR3 DNA reads TGTGCCAGCAGCTTAGCGCGTGGTAGCGGGGTAAACCCTAGCACAGATACGCAGTATTTT. Translation gives CASSLARGSGVNPSTDTQYF.

This clone appeared a few times. The chain employs TRBV29-1 and TRBJ1-1, with D tentatively TRBD1 (5 bases). The V gene lost 5 bases and the J gene lost 6 bases, with 10 bases spanning the gap. Per germline, CDR1 SQVTM and CDR2 ANQGSEA. The CDR3 runs 11 residues. Here the CDR3 reads CSVPQGAEAFF. CDR3 in DNA: TGCAGCGTTCCGCAAGGGGCTGAAGCTTTCTTT. Complete variable domain (other parts from reference TRBV29-1 and TRBJ1-1): SAVISQKPSRDICQRGTSLTIQCQVDSQVTMMFWYRQQPGQSLTLIATANQGSEATYESGFVIDKFPISRPNLTFSTLTVSNMSPEDSSIYLCSVPQGAEAFFGQGTRLTVV.

The chain employs TRBV5-1 and TRBJ2-7; TRBD2 aligns across 9 bases. The V gene's germline CDR1 is SGHRS and CDR2 YFSETQ. This CDR3 contains 15 residues. The V gene end was trimmed by 3 bases and the J gene end by 4 bases; junction bases not matched to a gene: 8. The CDR3 nucleotides are TGCGCCAGCAGCTCCCCGGATAGCGGGGGTTACGAGCAGTACTTC. Translation gives CASSSPDSGGYEQYF.